Presented here are 3 T cell receptor beta chains from one specimen sequenced in a study of Tregs in tolerant kidney transplant recipients. Mixed chimerism was transient after nonmyeloablative marrow transplants from related graft donors. Sequencing was performed with immunoSEQ multiplex PCR; in TCRdb, only in-frame clones are kept and a portion is missing. The table has about 90,000 clones, roughly 93% seen once; the top ten hold roughly 1.7%. The material was CD4+ T cells from blood (PBMCs), obtained 12 months after the transplant. The receptors stem from a human patient who received a combined kidney and bone marrow transplant. Among the T cells, some may be from the graft donor.

V usage is TRBV4-1 and J usage is TRBJ1-2; no clear D gene. This CDR3 has 16 residues. Trimming removed 1 base at V and 4 bases at J, with 16 bases between. The V gene's germline CDR1 is MGHRA and CDR2 YSYEKL. The CDR3 is CASSQGPWETTYGYTF. The CDR3, as DNA: TGCGCCAGCAGCCAAGGACCTTGGGAGACCACCTATGGCTACACCTTC.

V usage is TRBV5-6 and J usage is TRBJ2-3; D may be TRBD1 (6 bases). From germline, CDR1 is SGHDT and CDR2 YYEEEE. The CDR3 is 15 residues long. Trimming removed 2 bases from V and 2 bases from J, with 12 bases in between. This chain's CDR3 is CASSLGTSNTDTQYF. In nucleotides, the CDR3 is TGTGCCAGCAGCTTAGGGACATCTAACACAGATACGCAGTATTTT.

This clone was observed a single time. DNA of the CDR3: TGTGCCAGCAGCAAAGACTCTAGCAATCAGCCCCAGCATTTT. As protein: CASSKDSSNQPQHF. The chain has TRBV7-8 and TRBJ1-5, with unresolved D. Germline V lookup: CDR1 SGHVS, CDR2 FQNEAQ. The CDR3 consists of 14 residues. V lost 5 bases to trimming and J lost 0 bases, with 8 bases between them. Based on the CDR3 plus reference TRBV7-8 and TRBJ1-5, the full variable domain is GAGVSQSPRYKVAKRGQDVALRCDPISGHVSLFWYQQALGQGPEFLTYFQNEAQLDKSGLPSDRFFAERPEGSVSTLKIQRTQQEDSAVYLCASSKDSSNQPQHFGDGTRLSIL.